A selection of T cell receptor beta chains follows, all from one sample in a study of cytomegalovirus exposure and HLA in healthy donors. Produced via immunoSEQ multiplex PCR; TCRdb's table is partial and in-frame only. The sample includes about 140,000 clones, less than 80% of them seen just once. Sequenced: PBMCs. These TCRs come from a man aged 45-65 years in good health and CMV-seropositive. Both conserved end residues are part of each CDR3. Fields, in order: V gene, J gene, D gene, clone size, CDR3 DNA, CDR3 protein. A D gene is named only where the DNA matches it firmly. Clone size is not always given. Where it is, it says once, few, many or a class for expanded clones.

>TRBV27|TRBJ1-2|TRBD1|.
TGTGCCAGCAGTCCATCAAGGGACAGGGTTTCTAATGGCTACACCTTC
CASSPSRDRVSNGYTF
>TRBV19|TRBJ2-1|.|.
TGTGCCAGTAGTACCTGGGGACAACGTTCCTACAATGAGCAGTTCTTC
CASSTWGQRSYNEQFF
>TRBV6-6|TRBJ1-5|.|.
TGTGCCAGCTCACCCCTCTACAGGGTTAGTCAGCCCCAGCATTTT
CASSPLYRVSQPQHF
>TRBV29-1|TRBJ2-7|TRBD1|.
TGCAGCGTTGGATCCGGGACAGTGGGCCCCTACGAGCAGTACTTC
CSVGSGTVGPYEQYF
>TRBV7-9|TRBJ1-1|.|.
TGTGCCAGCAGCACTCAGGGTAATCTGGTTGAAGCTTTCTTT
CASSTQGNLVEAFF
>TRBV4-2|TRBJ2-3|TRBD1|.
TGTGCCAGCAGCCCCCTTAAGCAGGGGGTGGGCGGGGATACGCAGTATTTT
CASSPLKQGVGGDTQYF
>TRBV6-4|TRBJ2-1|.|.
TGTGCCAGCAGTCCTGGCGTGCGGGATTACAATGAGCAGTTCTTC
CASSPGVRDYNEQFF
>TRBV5-1|TRBJ1-5|.|.
TGCGCCAGCAGCGTTCTCGGGGGGGGGAATCAGCCCCAGCATTTT
CASSVLGGGNQPQHF
>TRBV19|TRBJ2-2|.|few
TGTGCCAGTAGTATACAAAGCGGAGACGGCACCGGGGAGCTGTTTTTT
CASSIQSGDGTGELFF
>TRBV4-3|TRBJ2-6|.|.
TGCGCCAGCAGCCAAGATACCAGGTTCTCTGGGGCCAACGTCCTGACTTTC
CASSQDTRFSGANVLTF